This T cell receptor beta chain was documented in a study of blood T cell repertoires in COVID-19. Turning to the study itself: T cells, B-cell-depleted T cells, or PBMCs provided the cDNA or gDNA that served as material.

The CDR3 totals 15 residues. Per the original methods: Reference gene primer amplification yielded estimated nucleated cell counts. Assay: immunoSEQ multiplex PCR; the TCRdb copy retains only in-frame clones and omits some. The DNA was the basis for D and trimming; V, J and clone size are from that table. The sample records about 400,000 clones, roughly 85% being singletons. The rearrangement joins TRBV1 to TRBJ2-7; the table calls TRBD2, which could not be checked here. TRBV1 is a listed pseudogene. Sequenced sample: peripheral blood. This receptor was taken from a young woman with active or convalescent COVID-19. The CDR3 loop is CTVMKGTRTSYEQYF. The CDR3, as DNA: TGCACCGTCATGAAAGGGACTAGGACCTCCTACGAGCAGTACTTC.